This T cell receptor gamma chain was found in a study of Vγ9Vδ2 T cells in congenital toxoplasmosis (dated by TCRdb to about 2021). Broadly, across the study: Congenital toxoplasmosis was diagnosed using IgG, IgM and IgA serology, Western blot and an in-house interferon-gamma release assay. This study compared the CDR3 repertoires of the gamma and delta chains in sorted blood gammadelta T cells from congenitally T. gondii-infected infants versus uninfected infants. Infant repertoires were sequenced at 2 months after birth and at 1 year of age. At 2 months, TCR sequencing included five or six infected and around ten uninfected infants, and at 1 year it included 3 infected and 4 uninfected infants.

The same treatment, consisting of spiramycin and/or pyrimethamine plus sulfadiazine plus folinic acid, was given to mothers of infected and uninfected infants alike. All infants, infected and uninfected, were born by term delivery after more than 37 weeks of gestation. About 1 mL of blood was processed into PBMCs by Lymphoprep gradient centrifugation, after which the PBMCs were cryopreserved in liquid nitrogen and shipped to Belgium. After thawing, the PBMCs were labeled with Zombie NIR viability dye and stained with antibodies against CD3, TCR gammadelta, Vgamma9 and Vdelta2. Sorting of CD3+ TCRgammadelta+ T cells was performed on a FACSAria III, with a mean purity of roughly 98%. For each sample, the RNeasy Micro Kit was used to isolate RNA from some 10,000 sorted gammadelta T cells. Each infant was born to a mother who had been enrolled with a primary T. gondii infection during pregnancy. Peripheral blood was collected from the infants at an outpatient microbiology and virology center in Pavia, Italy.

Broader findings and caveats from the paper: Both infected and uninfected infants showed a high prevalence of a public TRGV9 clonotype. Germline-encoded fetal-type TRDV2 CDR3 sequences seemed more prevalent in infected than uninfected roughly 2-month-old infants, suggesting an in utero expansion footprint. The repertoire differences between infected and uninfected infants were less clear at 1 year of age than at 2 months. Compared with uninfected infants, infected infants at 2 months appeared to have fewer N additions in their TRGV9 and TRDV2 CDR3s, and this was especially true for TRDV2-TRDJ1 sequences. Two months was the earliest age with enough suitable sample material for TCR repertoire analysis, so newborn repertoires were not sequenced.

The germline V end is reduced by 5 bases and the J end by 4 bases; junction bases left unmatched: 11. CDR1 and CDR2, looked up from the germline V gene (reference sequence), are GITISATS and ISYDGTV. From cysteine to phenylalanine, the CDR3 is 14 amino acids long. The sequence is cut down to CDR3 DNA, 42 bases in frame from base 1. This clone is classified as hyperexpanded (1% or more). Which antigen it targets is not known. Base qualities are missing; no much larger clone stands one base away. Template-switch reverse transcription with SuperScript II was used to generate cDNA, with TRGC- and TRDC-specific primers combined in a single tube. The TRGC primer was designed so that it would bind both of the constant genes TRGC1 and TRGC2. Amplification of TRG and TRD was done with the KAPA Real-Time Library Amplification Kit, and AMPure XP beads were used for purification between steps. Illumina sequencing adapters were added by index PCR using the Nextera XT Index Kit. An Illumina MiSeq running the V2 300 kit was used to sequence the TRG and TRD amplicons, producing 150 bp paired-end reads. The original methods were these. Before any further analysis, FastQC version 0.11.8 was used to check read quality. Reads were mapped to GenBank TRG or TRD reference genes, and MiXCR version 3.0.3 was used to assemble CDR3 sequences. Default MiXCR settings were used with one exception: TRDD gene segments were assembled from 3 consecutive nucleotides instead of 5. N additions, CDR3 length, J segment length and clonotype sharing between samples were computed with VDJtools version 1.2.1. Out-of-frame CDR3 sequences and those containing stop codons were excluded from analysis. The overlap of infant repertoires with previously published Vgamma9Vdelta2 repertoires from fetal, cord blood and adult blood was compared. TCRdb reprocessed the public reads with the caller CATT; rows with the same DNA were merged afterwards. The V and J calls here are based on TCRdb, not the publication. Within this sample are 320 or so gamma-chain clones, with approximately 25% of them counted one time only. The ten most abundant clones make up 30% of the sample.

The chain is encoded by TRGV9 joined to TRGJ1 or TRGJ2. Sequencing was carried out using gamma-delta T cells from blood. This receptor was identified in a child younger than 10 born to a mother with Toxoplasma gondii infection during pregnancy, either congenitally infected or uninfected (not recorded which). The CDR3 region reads CALWGLKTYYKKLF. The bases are TGTGCCTTGTGGGGATTAAAGACCTATTATAAGAAACTCTTT.